Included here is one TCR beta chain sequence, with context. This clonotype was seen ten or more times. Its antigen is unknown. Within one base of it there is no much larger clone, and no base qualities were kept. The data originate from a study of spatial heterogeneity in lung cancer (dated by TCRdb to about 2019). Looking at the study overall: More beta-chain than alpha-chain transcripts were consistently detected, likely reflecting higher beta-chain transcript abundance. In non-small cell lung cancer, the study quantitatively compared TCR alpha and beta repertoires across several tumor regions, matched nontumor lung, and blood. Both alpha and beta chains were TCR-sequenced in around 220 tumor regions, approximately 67 matched nontumor lung samples and roughly 50 PBMC samples obtained at surgery. In the raw uncorrected reads, each unique combination of TCR and UMI appeared on average more than ten times. TCR repertoire features were related to nonsynonymous mutation counts determined by whole-exome sequencing of tumor tissue. Findings and caveats that apply to the study as a whole: Confirming at a functional level the hypothesis that regional TCRs recognize regional mutations was considered to require additional single-cell paired TCR alpha and beta sequencing. Ubiquitous expanded tumor TCRs were detected in blood more often at tumor resection than at routine follow-up.

The germline V gene (reference sequence) specifies LNHNV as CDR1 and YYDKDF as CDR2. Including the terminal cysteine and phenylalanine, the CDR3 comprises 18 residues. Just the 54-base CDR3 DNA is kept, in frame starting at base 1. The germline ends are 12 bases apart after V is trimmed by 0 bases and J by 0 bases. This sample's time point label indicates: sample taken at primary tumor resection. Without any cell sorting, TCR sequencing was performed on whole RNA extracted either from tumor and nontumor lung tissue or from cryopreserved PBMC samples. Samples were obtained from around 72 patients with early-stage, untreated non-small cell lung cancer from the lung TRACERx cohort. Only patients with enough RNA available from two or more tumor regions were chosen for TCR sequencing. The library was made by 5' RACE. The run used a NextSeq 500. To allow correction of PCR and sequencing errors, the TCR library protocol tagged every TCR cDNA molecule with a unique molecular identifier. Regarding the original processing steps: TCR identification, UMI-based error correction and CDR3 extraction were performed with Decombinator tools. TCRs above a frequency of 2 per 1,000, corresponding to the top 1% of the tumor frequency distribution, were defined as expanded. Each repertoire was subsampled 100 times to 5,000 TCRs, after which Renyi diversity was computed with the R vegan package. To build CDR3 similarity networks, amino acid triplet string-kernel similarity was used, and CDR3s were connected when their pairwise similarity was above 0.82. TCRdb trimmed public reads at Q25 via fastp, called clones via MiXCR and kept in-frame beta chains. Each record represents a unique CDR3 protein, reported with the most common genes and DNA among its rows. The V and J calls were not made by the authors but by TCRdb's processing. This sample holds 20,000 to 25,000 distinct CDR3 sequences; about 7% were observed only once. 14% of the sample rests with the top ten.

The source material was PBMCs, sampled at surgery. This TCR came from a male donor with early-stage non-small cell lung cancer. The rearranged segments are TRBV15 and TRBJ1-6; there is no confident call for the D gene. The nucleotides read TGTGCCACCAGCAGAGATGAACCGGGAGGCTCCTATAATTCACCCCTCCACTTT. Its protein reads: CATSRDEPGGSYNSPLHF. Where the CDR3 stops, the reference TRBV15 and TRBJ1-6 genes take over; the full variable domain is DAMVIQNPRYQVTQFGKPVTLSCSQTLNHNVMYWYQQKSSQAPKLLFHYYDKDFNNEADTPDNFQSRRPNTSFCFLDIRSPGLGDTAMYLCATSRDEPGGSYNSPLHFGNGTRLTVT.